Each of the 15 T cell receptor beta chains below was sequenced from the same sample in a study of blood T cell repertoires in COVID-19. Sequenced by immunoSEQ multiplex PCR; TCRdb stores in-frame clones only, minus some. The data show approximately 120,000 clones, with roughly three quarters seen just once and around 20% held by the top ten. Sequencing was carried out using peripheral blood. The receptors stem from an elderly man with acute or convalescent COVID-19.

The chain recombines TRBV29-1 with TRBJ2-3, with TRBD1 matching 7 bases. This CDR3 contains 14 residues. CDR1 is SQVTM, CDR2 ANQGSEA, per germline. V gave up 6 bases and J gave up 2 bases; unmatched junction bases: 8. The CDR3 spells CSVPKTGTTDTQYF. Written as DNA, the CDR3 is TGCAGCGTGCCCAAGACAGGGACCACAGATACGCAGTATTTT.

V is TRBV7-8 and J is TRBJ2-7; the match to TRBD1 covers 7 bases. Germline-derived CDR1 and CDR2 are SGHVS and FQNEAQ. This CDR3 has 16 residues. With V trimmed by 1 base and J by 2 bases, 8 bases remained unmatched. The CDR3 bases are TGTGCCAGCAGCTTAGTAGGAACAGGGGTTCCCTACGAGCAGTACTTC. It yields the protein CASSLVGTGVPYEQYF.

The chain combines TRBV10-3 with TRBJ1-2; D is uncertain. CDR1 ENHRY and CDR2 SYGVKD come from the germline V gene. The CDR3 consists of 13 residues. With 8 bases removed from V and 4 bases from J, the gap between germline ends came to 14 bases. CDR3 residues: CAIEAELGYGYTF. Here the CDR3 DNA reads TGTGCCATCGAGGCGGAACTCGGCTATGGCTACACCTTC.

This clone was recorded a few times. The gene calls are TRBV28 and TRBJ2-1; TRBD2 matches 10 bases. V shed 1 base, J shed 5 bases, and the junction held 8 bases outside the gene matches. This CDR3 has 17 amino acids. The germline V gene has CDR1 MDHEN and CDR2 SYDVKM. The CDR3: CASSLFTAGGQNNEQFF. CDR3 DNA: TGTGCCAGCAGTTTATTTACAGCGGGGGGGCAGAACAATGAGCAGTTCTTC.

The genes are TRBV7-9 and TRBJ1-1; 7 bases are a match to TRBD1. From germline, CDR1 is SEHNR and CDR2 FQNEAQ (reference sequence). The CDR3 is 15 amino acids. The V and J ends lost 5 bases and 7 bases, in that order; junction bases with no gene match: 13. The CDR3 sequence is CASSPRGGRALEAFF. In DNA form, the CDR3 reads TGTGCCAGCAGCCCCCGAGGGGGCCGAGCGCTTGAAGCTTTCTTT.

The CDR3 loop is CASSQAGLSQETQYF. DNA for the CDR3: TGCGCCAGCAGCCAAGCCGGACTATCCCAAGAGACCCAGTACTTC. The genes are TRBV4-1 and TRBJ2-5, with D perhaps TRBD2 (6 bases). From germline, CDR1 is MGHRA and CDR2 YSYEKL. This CDR3 is 15 amino acids long. The ends were cut back, 1 base at V and 1 base at J, with 10 bases in the middle.

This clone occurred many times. For the CDR3, the DNA is TGTGCCAGCAGCTTATTCGGGACAGCAAGCACAGATACGCAGTATTTT. Protein: CASSLFGTASTDTQYF. This chain connects TRBV7-2 to TRBJ2-3; 7 bases map to TRBD1. Germline V lookup: CDR1 SGHTA, CDR2 FQGNSA. V shed 2 bases and J 0 bases; nucleotides not matched to a gene: 5. The CDR3 totals 16 residues.

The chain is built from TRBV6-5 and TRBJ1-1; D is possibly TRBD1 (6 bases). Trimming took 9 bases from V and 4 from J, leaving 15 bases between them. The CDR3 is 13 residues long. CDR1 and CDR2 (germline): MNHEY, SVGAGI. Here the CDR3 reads CASARGGTTEAFF. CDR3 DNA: TGTGCCAGTGCGAGGGGGGGCACCACTGAAGCTTTCTTT.

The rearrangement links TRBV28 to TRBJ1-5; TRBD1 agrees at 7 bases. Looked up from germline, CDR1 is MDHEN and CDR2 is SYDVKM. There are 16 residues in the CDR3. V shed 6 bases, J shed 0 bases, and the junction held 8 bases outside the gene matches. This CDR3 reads CASSTNTGASNQPQHF. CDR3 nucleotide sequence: TGTGCCAGCAGCACTAATACAGGGGCTAGCAATCAGCCCCAGCATTTT.

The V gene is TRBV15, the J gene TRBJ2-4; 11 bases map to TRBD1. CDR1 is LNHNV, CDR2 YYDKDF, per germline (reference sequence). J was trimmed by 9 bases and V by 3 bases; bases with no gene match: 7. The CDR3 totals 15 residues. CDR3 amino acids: CATSRPGTGGFIQYF. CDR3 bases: TGTGCCACCAGCAGGCCCGGGACAGGGGGTTTCATTCAGTACTTC.

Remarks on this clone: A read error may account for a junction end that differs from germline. The CDR3 sequence is CASSPGQGNQPQHF. The CDR3 region has the DNA TGTGCCAGTAGCCCGGGACAGGGCAACCAGCCCCAGCATTTT. The chain links TRBV19 to TRBJ1-5; TRBD1 matches 9 bases. The CDR3 sequence is 14 residues long. CDR1 and CDR2 from the germline V gene are LNHDA and SQIVND (reference sequence).

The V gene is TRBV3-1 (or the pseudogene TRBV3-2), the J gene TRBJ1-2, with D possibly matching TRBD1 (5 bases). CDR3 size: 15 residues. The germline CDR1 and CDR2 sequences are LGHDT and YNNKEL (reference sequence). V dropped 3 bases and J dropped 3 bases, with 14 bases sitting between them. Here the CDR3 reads CASSHWGGKDYGYTF. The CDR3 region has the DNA TGTGCCAGCAGCCATTGGGGCGGGAAGGACTATGGCTACACCTTC.

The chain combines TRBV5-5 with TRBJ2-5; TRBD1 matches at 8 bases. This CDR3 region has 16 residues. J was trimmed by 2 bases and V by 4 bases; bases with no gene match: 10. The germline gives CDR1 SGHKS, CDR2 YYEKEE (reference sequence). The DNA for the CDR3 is TGTGCCAGCAGCAATCTACAGGGGGTACTTCAAGAGACCCAGTACTTC. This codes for CASSNLQGVLQETQYF.

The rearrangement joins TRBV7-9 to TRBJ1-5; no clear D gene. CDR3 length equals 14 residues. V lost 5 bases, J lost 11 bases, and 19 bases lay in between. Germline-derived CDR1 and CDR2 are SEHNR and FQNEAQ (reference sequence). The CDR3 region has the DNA TGTGCCAGCAGCCCACCCGGTGGAGGCCAAGCCCAGCATTTT. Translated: CASSPPGGGQAQHF.

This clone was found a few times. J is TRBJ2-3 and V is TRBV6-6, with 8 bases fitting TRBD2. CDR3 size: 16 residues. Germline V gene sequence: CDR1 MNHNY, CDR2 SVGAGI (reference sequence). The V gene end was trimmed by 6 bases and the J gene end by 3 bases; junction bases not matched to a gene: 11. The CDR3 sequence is CASRSTSGTGTDTQYF. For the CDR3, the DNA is TGTGCCAGCAGATCCACTAGCGGCACCGGAACAGATACGCAGTATTTT.